What follows describes a single TCR beta chain. Its antigen is as yet unknown. Trimming removed 1 base from V and 1 base from J, with 5 bases in between. The length of the CDR3 is 13 residues. Per germline, CDR1 LGHNA and CDR2 YSLEER. This sample stems from a study of cytotoxic CD8 clonotypes in ibrutinib-treated CLL. Overall study findings and caveats: With treatment, public clonotypes, which were uncommon, either contracted or remained stable.

Produced via immunoSEQ multiplex PCR; TCRdb's table is partial and in-frame only. This sample has some 130,000 clones, with 80% to 90% found just once. This TCR was recovered from a human donor with chronic lymphocytic leukemia. The chain carries TRBV4-3 and TRBJ2-7; D is undetermined. Sequenced here: PBMCs, sampled after 24 months of ibrutinib treatment. The CDR3, as DNA: TGCGCCAGCAGCCAAGGCAGGTCCTACGAGCAGTACTTC. It specifies CASSQGRSYEQYF.